A single sample is the source of the 6 T cell receptor beta chains below, sequenced in a study of T cells in Graves' hyperthyroidism and ophthalmopathy. RNA transcripts yielded amplified TCR beta CDR3 regions. Researchers ran a first-round RT-PCR on the TCR CDR3 using the HTBI primer set. TCRdb reprocessed the multiplex PCR reads with MiXCR, giving one entry per CDR3 protein. The sample carries more than 250,000 distinct CDR3 sequences, approximately 16% recorded once. The sequenced material came from blood. The receptors come from a woman in her fifties or sixties with Graves' hyperthyroidism that later progressed to Graves' ophthalmopathy.

Turning to this clonotype: A junction end diverges from the germline sequence, so it may reflect a read error. The V and J genes are TRBV7-9 and TRBJ2-3, with 7 bases aligning to TRBD2. The CDR3 spans 17 residues. Germline values: CDR1 SEHNR, CDR2 FQNEAQ (reference sequence). The CDR3, as DNA: TGTGCCGGCAGCCCCACGGGAGCGGGAACTAGGGGAGATACGCAGTATTTT. Its translation is CAGSPTGAGTRGDTQYF. Variable domain in full (rest from reference TRBV7-9 and TRBJ2-3): DTGVSQNPRHKITKRGQNVTFRCDPISEHNRLYWYRQTLGQGPEFLTYFQNEAQLEKSRLLSDRFSAERPKGSFSTLEIQRTEQGDSAMYLCAGSPTGAGTRGDTQYFGPGTRLTVL.

This clonotype was recorded a few times. J is TRBJ2-2 and V is TRBV7-8; 8 nucleotides align to TRBD1. The CDR3 is 16 amino acids. Germline V gene lookup returns CDR1 SGHVS and CDR2 FQNEAQ. J lost 5 bases, V lost 0 bases, and 5 bases had no gene match. CDR3 loop: CASSLASGGWTGELFF. For the CDR3, the DNA is TGTGCCAGCAGCTTAGCCTCAGGGGGCTGGACCGGGGAGCTGTTTTTT.

This chain connects TRBV28 to TRBJ1-1, with 8 bases lining up with TRBD1. From germline, CDR1 is MDHEN and CDR2 SYDVKM. With V trimmed by 9 bases and J by 1 base, 4 bases remained unmatched. The CDR3 runs 13 residues. CDR3 nucleotide sequence: TGTGCCAGTGAGGGACAGGCGAACACTGAAGCTTTCTTT. It encodes CASEGQANTEAFF. Supplemented by reference TRBV28 and TRBJ1-1, the full variable domain reads DVKVTQSSRYLVKRTGEKVFLECVQDMDHENMFWYRQDPGLGLRLIYFSYDVKMKEKGDIPEGYSVSREKKERFSLILESASTNQTSMYLCASEGQANTEAFFGQGTRLTVV.

V and J are TRBV27 and TRBJ1-5; 7 bases match TRBD1. The CDR3 runs 17 residues. In germline, CDR1 is MNHEY, CDR2 SMNVEV (reference sequence). Trimming took 5 bases from V and 0 from J; bases not matched to a gene: 10. The CDR3 here is CASSTRDSIYSNQPQHF. The CDR3, as DNA: TGTGCCAGCAGTACCCGGGACAGTATCTATAGCAATCAGCCCCAGCATTTT.

The gene calls are TRBV6-6 and TRBJ2-6, with unresolved D. The ends were cut back, 0 bases at V and 3 bases at J, with 12 bases in the middle. The CDR3 runs 17 residues. In germline, CDR1 is MNHNY, CDR2 SVGAGI (reference sequence). DNA of the CDR3: TGTGCCAGCAGTTACTCGCTTCGAGGATATGGGGCCAACGTCCTGACTTTC. This gives the protein CASSYSLRGYGANVLTF.

This clonotype was detected a few times. Just one base apart from a much larger clone, this may be a read error. This rearrangement joins TRBV28 to TRBJ2-7; D is possibly TRBD2 (5 bases). CDR3 length equals 13 residues. V lost 6 bases to trimming and J lost 0 bases, with 9 bases between them. CDR1 and CDR2 from the germline V gene are MDHEN and SYDVKM. CDR3 DNA: TGTGCCAGCAGAGCCCGGGACTCCTACGAGCAGTACTTC. Protein product: CASRARDSYEQYF. The full variable domain, rest sourced from reference TRBV28 and TRBJ2-7, is DVKVTQSSRYLVKRTGEKVFLECVQDMDHENMFWYRQDPGLGLRLIYFSYDVKMKEKGDIPEGYSVSREKKERFSLILESASTNQTSMYLCASRARDSYEQYFGPGTRLTVT.